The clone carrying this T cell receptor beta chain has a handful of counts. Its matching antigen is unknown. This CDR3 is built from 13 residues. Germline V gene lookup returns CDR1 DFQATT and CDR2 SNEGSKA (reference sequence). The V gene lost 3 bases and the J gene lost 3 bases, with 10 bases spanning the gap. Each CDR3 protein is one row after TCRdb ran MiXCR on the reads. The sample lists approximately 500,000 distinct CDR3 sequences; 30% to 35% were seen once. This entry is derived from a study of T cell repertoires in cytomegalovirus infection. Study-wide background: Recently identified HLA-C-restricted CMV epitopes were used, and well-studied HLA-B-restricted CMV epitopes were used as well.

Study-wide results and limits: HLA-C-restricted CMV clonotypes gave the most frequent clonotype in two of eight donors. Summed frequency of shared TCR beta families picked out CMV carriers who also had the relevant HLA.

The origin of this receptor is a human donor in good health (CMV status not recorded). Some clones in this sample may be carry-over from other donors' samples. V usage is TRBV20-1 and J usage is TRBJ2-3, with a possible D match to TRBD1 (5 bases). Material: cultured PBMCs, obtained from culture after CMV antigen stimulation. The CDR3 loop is CSARPQGTDTQYF. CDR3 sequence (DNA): TGCAGTGCTAGGCCCCAGGGAACAGATACGCAGTATTTT.